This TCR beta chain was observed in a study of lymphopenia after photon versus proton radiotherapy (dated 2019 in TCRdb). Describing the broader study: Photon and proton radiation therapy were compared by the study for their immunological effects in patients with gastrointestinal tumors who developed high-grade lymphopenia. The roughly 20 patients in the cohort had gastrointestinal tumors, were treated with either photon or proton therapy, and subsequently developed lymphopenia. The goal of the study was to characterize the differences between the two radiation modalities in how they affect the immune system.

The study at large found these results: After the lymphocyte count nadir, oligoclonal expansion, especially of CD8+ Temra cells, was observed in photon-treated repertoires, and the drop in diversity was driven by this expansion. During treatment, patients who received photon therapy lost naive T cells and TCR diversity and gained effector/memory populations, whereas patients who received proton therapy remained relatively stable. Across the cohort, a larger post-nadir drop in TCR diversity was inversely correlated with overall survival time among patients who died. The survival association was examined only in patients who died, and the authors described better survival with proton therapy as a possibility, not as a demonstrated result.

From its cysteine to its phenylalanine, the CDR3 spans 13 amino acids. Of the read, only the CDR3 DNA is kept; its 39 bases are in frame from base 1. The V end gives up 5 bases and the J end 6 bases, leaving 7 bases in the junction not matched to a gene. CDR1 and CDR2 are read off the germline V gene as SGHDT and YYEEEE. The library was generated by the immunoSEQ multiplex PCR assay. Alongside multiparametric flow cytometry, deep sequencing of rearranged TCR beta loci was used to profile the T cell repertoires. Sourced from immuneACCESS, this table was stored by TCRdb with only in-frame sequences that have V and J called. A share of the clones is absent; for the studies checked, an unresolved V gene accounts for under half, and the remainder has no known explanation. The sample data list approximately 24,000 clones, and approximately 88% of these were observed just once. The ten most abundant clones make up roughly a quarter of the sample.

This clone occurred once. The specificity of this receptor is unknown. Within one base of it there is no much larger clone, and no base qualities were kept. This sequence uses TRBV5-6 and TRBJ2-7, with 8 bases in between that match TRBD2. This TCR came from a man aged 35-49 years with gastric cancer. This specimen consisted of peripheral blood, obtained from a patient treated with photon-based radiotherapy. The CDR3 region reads CASRTAGGREQYF. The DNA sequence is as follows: TGTGCCAGCAGAACCGCGGGGGGCCGCGAGCAGTACTTC.